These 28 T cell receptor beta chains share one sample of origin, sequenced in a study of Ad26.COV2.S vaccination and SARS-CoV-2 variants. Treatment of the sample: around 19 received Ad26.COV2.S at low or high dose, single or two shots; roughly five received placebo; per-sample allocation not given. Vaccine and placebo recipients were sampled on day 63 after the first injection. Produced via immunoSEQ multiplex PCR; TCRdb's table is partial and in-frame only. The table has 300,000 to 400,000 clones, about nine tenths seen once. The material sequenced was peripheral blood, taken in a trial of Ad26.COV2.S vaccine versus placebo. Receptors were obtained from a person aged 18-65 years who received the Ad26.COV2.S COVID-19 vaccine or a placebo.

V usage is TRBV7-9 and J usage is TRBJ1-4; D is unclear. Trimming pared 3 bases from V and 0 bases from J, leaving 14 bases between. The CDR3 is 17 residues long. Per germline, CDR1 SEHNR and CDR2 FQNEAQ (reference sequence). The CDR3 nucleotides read TGTGCCAGCAGCTTTGAGGTGGTCGCGGCAACTAATGAAAAACTGTTTTTT. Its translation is CASSFEVVAATNEKLFF.

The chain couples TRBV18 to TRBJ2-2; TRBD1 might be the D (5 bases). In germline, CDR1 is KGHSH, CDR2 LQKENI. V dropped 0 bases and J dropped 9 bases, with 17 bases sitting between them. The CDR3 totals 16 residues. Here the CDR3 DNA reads TGTGCCAGCTCACCACCGCCAGGGCAAATGGCCCGGGAGCTGTTTTTT. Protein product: CASSPPPGQMARELFF.

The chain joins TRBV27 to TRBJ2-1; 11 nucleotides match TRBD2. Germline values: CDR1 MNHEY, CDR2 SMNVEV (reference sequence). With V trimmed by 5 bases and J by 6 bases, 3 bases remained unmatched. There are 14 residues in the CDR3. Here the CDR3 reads CASSTGTSGNEQFF. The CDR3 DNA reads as TGTGCCAGCAGTACCGGGACTAGCGGCAATGAGCAGTTCTTC.

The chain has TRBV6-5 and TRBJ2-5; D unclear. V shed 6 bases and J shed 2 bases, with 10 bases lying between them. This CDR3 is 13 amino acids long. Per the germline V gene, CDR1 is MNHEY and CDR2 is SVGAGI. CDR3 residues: CASRSPGQETQYF. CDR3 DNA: TGTGCCAGCAGATCCCCCGGGCAAGAGACCCAGTACTTC.

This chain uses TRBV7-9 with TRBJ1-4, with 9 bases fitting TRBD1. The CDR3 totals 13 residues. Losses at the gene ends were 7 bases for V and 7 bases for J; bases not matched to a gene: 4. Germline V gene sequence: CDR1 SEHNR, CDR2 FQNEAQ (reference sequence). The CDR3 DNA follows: TGTGCCAGCACTAGGACAGGGGTTGAAAAACTGTTTTTT. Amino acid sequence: CASTRTGVEKLFF.

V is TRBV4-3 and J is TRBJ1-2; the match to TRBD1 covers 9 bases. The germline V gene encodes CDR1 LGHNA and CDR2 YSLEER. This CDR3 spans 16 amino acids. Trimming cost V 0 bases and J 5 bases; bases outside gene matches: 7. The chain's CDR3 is CASSQDPRDRVYGYTF. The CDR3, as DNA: TGCGCCAGCAGCCAAGATCCAAGGGACAGGGTTTATGGCTACACCTTC.

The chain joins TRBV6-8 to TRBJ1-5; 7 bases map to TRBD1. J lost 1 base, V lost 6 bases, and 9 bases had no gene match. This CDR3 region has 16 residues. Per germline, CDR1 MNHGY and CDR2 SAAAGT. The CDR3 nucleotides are TGTGCCAGCAGCACCTTGCCGGGACAGAGCAATCAGCCCCAGCATTTT. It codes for CASSTLPGQSNQPQHF.

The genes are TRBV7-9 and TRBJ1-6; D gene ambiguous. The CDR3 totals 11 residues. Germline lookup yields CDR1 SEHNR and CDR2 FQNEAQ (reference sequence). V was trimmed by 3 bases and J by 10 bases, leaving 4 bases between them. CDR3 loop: CASSLQSPLHF. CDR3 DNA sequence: TGTGCCAGCAGCTTGCAGTCACCCCTCCACTTT.

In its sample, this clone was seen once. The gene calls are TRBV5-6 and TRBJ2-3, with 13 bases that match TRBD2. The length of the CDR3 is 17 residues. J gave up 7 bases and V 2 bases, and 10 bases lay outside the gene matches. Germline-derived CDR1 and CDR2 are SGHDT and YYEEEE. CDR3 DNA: TGTGCCAGCAGCTTAGGGACTAGCGGGGCCTCGCTATATACGCAGTATTTT. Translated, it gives CASSLGTSGASLYTQYF.

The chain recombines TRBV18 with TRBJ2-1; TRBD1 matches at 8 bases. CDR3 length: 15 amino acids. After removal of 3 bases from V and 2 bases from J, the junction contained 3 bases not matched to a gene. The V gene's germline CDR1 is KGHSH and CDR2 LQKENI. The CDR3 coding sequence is TGTGCCAGCTCACCTGGGACAGGAGCCTACAATGAGCAGTTCTTC. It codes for CASSPGTGAYNEQFF.

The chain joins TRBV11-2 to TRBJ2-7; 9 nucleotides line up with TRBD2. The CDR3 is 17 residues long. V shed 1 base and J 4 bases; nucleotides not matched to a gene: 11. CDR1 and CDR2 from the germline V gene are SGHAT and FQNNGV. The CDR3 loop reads CASSLVTGGGAVYEQYF. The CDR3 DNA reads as TGTGCCAGCAGCTTAGTTACCGGCGGGGGGGCGGTTTACGAGCAGTACTTC.

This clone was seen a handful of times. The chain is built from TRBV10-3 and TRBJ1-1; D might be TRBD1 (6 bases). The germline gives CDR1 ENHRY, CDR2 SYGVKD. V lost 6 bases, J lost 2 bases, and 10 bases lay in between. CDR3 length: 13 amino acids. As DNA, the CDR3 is TGTGCCATCAGAGGACAGAGTAACACTGAAGCTTTCTTT. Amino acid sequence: CAIRGQSNTEAFF.

In DNA form, the CDR3 reads TGTGCCAGCAGCCGGGGGGGCCTGTACGAGCAGTACTTC. Protein sequence: CASSRGGLYEQYF. The J gene is TRBJ2-7, the V gene TRBV11-3; 8 nucleotides agree with TRBD2. This CDR3 region has 13 residues. V gave up 5 bases and J gave up 4 bases; unmatched junction bases: 4. Germline V gives CDR1 SGHNT, CDR2 YENEEA.

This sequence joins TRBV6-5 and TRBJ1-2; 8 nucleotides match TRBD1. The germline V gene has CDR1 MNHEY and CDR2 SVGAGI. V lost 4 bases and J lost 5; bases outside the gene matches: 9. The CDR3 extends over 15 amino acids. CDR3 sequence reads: CASSSRGQGTYGYTF. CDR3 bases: TGTGCCAGCAGTTCTCGCGGACAGGGTACATATGGCTACACCTTC.

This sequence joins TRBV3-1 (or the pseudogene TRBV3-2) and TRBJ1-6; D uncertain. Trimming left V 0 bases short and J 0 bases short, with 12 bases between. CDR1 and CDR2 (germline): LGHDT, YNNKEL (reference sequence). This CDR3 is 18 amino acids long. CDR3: CASSQERQSSSYNSPLHF. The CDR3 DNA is TGTGCCAGCAGCCAAGAGCGTCAGTCCAGCTCCTATAATTCACCCCTCCACTTT.

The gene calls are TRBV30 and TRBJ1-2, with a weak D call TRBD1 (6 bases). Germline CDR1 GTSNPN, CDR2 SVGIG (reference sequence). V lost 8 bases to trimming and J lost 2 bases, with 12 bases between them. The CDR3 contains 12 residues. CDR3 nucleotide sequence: TGTGCCAGATACAGGGAAAACTATGGCTACACCTTC. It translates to CARYRENYGYTF.

Written as DNA, the CDR3 is TGTGCCAGCAGTGAACAGGGGGGGAACTATGGCTACACCTTC. Amino acids: CASSEQGGNYGYTF. The J gene is TRBJ1-2, the V gene TRBV2; TRBD1 matches 7 bases. V shed 2 bases, J shed 2 bases, and the junction held 2 bases outside the gene matches. This CDR3 region has 14 residues. Germline CDR1 reads SNHLY; CDR2 reads FYNNEI.

The DNA for the CDR3 is TGTGCCAGCAGCTCCCGAATAGGTATCGTGCATGGTGAGCAGTTCTTC. This encodes CASSSRIGIVHGEQFF. The V call is TRBV7-2, the J call TRBJ2-1; D remains ambiguous. The CDR3 totals 16 residues. Deletions cut 4 bases from V and 9 bases from J, with 22 bases between. Germline CDR1 and CDR2: SGHTA and FQGNSA.

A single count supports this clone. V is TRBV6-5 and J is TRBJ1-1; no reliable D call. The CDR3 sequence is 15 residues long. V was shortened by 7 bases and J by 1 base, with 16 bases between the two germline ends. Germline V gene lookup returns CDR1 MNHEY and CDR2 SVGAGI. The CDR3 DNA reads TGTGCCAGCACCCTAAATAGGGCGGGGAACACTGAAGCTTTCTTT. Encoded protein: CASTLNRAGNTEAFF.

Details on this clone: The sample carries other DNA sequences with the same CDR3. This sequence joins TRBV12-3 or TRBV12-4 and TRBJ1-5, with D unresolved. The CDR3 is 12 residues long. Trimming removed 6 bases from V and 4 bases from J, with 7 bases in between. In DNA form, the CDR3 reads TGTGCCAGCAGCCCAAGTAATCAGCCCCAGCATTTT. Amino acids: CASSPSNQPQHF.

DNA of the CDR3: TGTGCCAGCAGCTTGGCAGGGGTTGGCACTGAAGCTTTCTTT. Translated: CASSLAGVGTEAFF. The chain has TRBV5-6 and TRBJ1-1, with D tentatively TRBD1 (6 bases). There are 14 residues in the CDR3. CDR1 is SGHDT, CDR2 YYEEEE, per germline. Trimming shortened V by 0 bases and J by 4 bases, and 10 bases separated the two germline ends.

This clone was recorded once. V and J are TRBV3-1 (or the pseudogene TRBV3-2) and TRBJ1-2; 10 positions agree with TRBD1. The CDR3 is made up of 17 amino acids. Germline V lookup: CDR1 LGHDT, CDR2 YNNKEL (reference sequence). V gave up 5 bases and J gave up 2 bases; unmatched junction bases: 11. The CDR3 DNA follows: TGTGCCAGCAGCTCTGACAGGGGGCCCCCACTAAACTATGGCTACACCTTC. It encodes CASSSDRGPPLNYGYTF.

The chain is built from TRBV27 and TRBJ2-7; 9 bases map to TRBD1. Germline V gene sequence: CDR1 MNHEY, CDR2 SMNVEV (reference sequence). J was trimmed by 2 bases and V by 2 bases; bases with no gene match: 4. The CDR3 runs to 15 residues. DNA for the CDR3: TGTGCCAGCAGTTTAGGGACAGGGCAAACCTACGAGCAGTACTTC. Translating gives CASSLGTGQTYEQYF.

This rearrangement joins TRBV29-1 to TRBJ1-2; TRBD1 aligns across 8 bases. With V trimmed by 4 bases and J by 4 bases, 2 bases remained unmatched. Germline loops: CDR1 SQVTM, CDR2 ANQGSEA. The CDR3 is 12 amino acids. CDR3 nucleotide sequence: TGCAGCGTTGGGGACAGGCGCTATGGCTACACCTTC. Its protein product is CSVGDRRYGYTF.

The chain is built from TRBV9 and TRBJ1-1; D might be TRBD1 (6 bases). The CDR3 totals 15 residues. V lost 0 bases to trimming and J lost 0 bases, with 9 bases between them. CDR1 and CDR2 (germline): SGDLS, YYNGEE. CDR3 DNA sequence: TGTGCCAGCAGCGTAGCGGGGGGCCTGAACACTGAAGCTTTCTTT. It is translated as CASSVAGGLNTEAFF.

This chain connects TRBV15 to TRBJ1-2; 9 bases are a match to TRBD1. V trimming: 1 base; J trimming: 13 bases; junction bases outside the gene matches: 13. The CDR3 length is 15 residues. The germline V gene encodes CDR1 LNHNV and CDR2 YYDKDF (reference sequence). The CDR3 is CATSRGTGTGISGTF. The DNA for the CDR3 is TGTGCCACCAGCAGAGGCACCGGGACAGGGATTAGCGGCACCTTC.

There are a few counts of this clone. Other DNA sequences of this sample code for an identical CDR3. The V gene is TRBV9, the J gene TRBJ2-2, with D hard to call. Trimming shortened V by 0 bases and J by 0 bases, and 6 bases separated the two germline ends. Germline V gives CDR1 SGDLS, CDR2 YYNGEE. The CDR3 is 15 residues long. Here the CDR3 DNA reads TGTGCCAGCAGCGTAGAGTGGGCGAACACCGGGGAGCTGTTTTTT. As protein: CASSVEWANTGELFF. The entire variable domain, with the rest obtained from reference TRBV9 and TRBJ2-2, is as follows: DSGVTQTPKHLITATGQRVTLRCSPRSGDLSVYWYQQSLDQGLQFLIQYYNGEERAKGNILERFSAQQFPDLHSELNLSSLELGDSALYFCASSVEWANTGELFFGEGSRLTVL.

CDR3 in DNA: TGTGCCAGCTCACCGGCGACAGGCGTATACAATGAGCAGTTCTTC. Its translation: CASSPATGVYNEQFF. The V call is TRBV18, the J call TRBJ2-1; TRBD1 is a possible D gene (6 bases). CDR1 is KGHSH and CDR2 is LQKENI in the germline V gene. Deletions cut 3 bases from V and 4 bases from J, with 13 bases between. The CDR3 has 15 amino acids.